The clone carrying this TCR beta chain came up many times. The entry originates in a study of low-dose radiotherapy and immunotherapy resistance in tumors. Turning to the study itself: Cohort 1 was given 0.5 Gy per fraction every 2 weeks, for 6.5 Gy total. The drug cyclophosphamide was given into a vein at 200 mg/m2 every two weeks, one day before radiation and immunotherapy. Priming of first-strand cDNA relied on TRAV- and TRBV-specific primers (covering alpha and beta chains).

It was with a constant-region primer and a V-primer adapter that TCRs were amplified over approximately 18 PCR cycles. TCRdb used MiXCR to reprocess the reads, holding one entry per CDR3 protein. The sample contains some 53,000 distinct CDR3 sequences, approximately 31% of which appear only once. The CDR3 consists of 12 residues. Germline-derived CDR1 and CDR2 are MNHNY and SVGAGI (reference sequence). Trimming took off 6 bases at V and 7 bases at J, with 7 bases between the two ends. Sample time point: after trial treatment. Treatment described: LDRT plus nivolumab, ipilimumab, low-dose cyclophosphamide and aspirin (RACIN trial). Patients qualified if they had advanced solid tumors that lacked tumor-infiltrating lymphocytes.

The sequencing here drew on PBMCs, taken after low-dose radiotherapy plus immunotherapy. The chain joins TRBV6-6 to TRBJ1-6; no firm D call. The clonotype comes from a male donor with rectosigmoid adenocarcinoma. The CDR3 sequence is CASRFQNSPLHF. The CDR3 nucleotides are TGTGCCAGCAGGTTCCAGAATTCACCCCTCCACTTT.